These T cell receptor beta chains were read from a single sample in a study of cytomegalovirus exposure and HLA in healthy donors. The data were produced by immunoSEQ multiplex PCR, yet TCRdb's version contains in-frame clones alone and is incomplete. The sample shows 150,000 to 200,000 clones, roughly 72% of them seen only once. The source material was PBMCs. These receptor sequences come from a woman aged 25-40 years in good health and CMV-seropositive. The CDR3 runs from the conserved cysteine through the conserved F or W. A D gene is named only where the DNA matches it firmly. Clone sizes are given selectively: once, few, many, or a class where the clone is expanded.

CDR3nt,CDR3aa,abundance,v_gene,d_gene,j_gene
TGCGCCAGCAGCCAAGAGAGAAACACTGAAGCTTTCTTT,CASSQERNTEAFF,-,TRBV4-1,-,TRBJ1-1
TGTGCCAGCACCCCATCCGGGACAGCTTATGGCTACACCTTC,CASTPSGTAYGYTF,-,TRBV27,TRBD1,TRBJ1-2
TGCAGCGGGGGAGGACCGAACACCGGGGAGCTGTTTTTT,CSGGGPNTGELFF,-,TRBV29-1,-,TRBJ2-2
TGCGCCAGCAGCTTGTTCCGGGACAGGGGGCTGGAGCAGTACTTC,CASSLFRDRGLEQYF,-,TRBV5-1,TRBD1,TRBJ2-7
TGTGCCAGCAGTGACTTTGGTGGCCGGAGGTTCTTC,CASSDFGGRRFF,-,TRBV6-4,-,TRBJ2-1
TGTGCCAGCAGCTTGGGTTCGGGTAATGAAAAACTGTTTTTT,CASSLGSGNEKLFF,-,TRBV5-6,-,TRBJ1-4
TGTGCCAGCAGCTTATTAATCCTAATGGGGGGTCAGAACACTGAAGCTTTCTTT,CASSLLILMGGQNTEAFF,-,TRBV7-8,-,TRBJ1-1
TGTGCCAGCAGTTCTTCCTACGAGCAGTACTTC,CASSSSYEQYF,-,TRBV27,-,TRBJ2-7
TGTGCCAGCAGGATGGACAGAAGCTCCTACGAGCAGTACTTC,CASRMDRSSYEQYF,-,TRBV11-2,-,TRBJ2-7
TGTGCCAGCAGTTACTCGAGGATAGATACGCAGTATTTT,CASSYSRIDTQYF,few,TRBV6-5,-,TRBJ2-3
TGCGCCAGCAGCTCACACGACAGGGGAGATGGCTACACCTTC,CASSSHDRGDGYTF,-,TRBV5-1,TRBD1,TRBJ1-2
TGCGCCAGCAGCCAGACAGGATTCCAAGAGACCCAGTACTTC,CASSQTGFQETQYF,-,TRBV4-3,-,TRBJ2-5
TGTGCCAGCAGCTTACTGGGACAGCCAACTGAAGCTTTCTTT,CASSLLGQPTEAFF,-,TRBV7-2,TRBD1,TRBJ1-1
TGTGCCACCAGCAGAGCTGGGACAGGGAGCTATGGCTACACCTTC,CATSRAGTGSYGYTF,-,TRBV15,TRBD1,TRBJ1-2
TGTGCCAGCAGCCCGCGGGTGGGAACCGGGGAGCTGTTTTTT,CASSPRVGTGELFF,once,TRBV11-3,-,TRBJ2-2
TGTGCCAGCAGCCTTGACCCCAGGGGGCTGGGGAGCACCGGGGAGCTGTTTTTT,CASSLDPRGLGSTGELFF,-,TRBV16,TRBD1,TRBJ2-2
TGTGCCAGCAGCCCGACTCTCGCGGAGGGGGAGACCCAGTACTTC,CASSPTLAEGETQYF,-,TRBV5-6,-,TRBJ2-5
TGTGCCAGTAGTATAGAAGGGGGGGGAAACTATGGCTACACCTTC,CASSIEGGGNYGYTF,-,TRBV19,-,TRBJ1-2
TGTGCCAGCAGCTTAGAACGGACAGGTCTCTACGAGCAGTACTTC,CASSLERTGLYEQYF,-,TRBV11-2,TRBD1,TRBJ2-7
TGTGCCAGCAGCCACTCAGGGGACCCCTACGAGCAGTACTTC,CASSHSGDPYEQYF,-,TRBV9,-,TRBJ2-7
TGTGCCAGCAGTTTACGGGGTAGCGGGGTTGAAGAGCAGTACTTC,CASSLRGSGVEEQYF,-,TRBV27,TRBD2,TRBJ2-7
TGCGCCAGCAGCTTACAGGGGGCGGACTATGGCTACACCTTC,CASSLQGADYGYTF,-,TRBV5-1,TRBD1,TRBJ1-2
TGTGCCTGGAGTGTTGATACGGTAGATAACACTGAAGCTTTCTTT,CAWSVDTVDNTEAFF,-,TRBV30,-,TRBJ1-1